The 5 T cell receptor beta chains given below trace back to one sample, sequenced in a study of CD8 T cells in ankylosing spondylitis. MiXCR, applied by TCRdb to the 5' RACE reads, yields one record per CDR3 protein. Among roughly 230,000 distinct CDR3 sequences listed, 15% to 20% were seen once. Material: blood, either unsorted or a sorted T cell fraction (not recorded which). These receptors all come from a male donor with ankylosing spondylitis or in good health (not recorded which).

At least ten counts were recorded for this clonotype. The chain combines TRBV29-1 with TRBJ2-7; 11 bases line up with TRBD2. CDR3 length: 12 residues. Germline V gene sequence: CDR1 SQVTM, CDR2 ANQGSEA. J lost 4 bases, V lost 6 bases, and 2 bases had no gene match. The CDR3 nucleotides are TGCAGCGTGGGACTAGCGGAGTACGAGCAGTACTTC. It codes for CSVGLAEYEQYF.

The chain employs TRBV3-1 and TRBJ1-5; no clear D. The V gene lost 0 bases and the J gene lost 2 bases, with 11 bases spanning the gap. Per the germline V gene, CDR1 is LGHDT and CDR2 is YNNKEL (reference sequence). The CDR3 runs to 16 residues. The CDR3 bases are TGTGCCAGCAGCCAAGAGCCCCCCTCGGGCAATCAGCCCCAGCATTTT. This codes for CASSQEPPSGNQPQHF.

The chain carries TRBV6-1 and TRBJ1-1; D is undetermined. The germline V gene encodes CDR1 MNHNS and CDR2 SASEGT. V lost 6 bases and J 3 bases, leaving 11 bases between the germline ends. There are 13 residues in the CDR3. The CDR3 sequence is CASSPDTHTEAFF. For the CDR3, the DNA is TGTGCCAGCAGCCCCGATACTCACACTGAAGCTTTCTTT.

This clonotype was counted at least ten times. The rearrangement uses TRBV12-3 or TRBV12-4 and TRBJ2-1; TRBD2 is a possible D gene (5 bases). This CDR3 is built from 15 residues. V lost 2 bases to trimming and J lost 1 base, with 9 bases between them. CDR3 DNA: TGTGCCAGCAGTTTATATAGGACTTCCTACAATGAGCAGTTCTTC. Translated, it gives CASSLYRTSYNEQFF.

This clonotype was seen a few times. The genes are TRBV4-1 and TRBJ2-2, with D perhaps matching TRBD1 (5 bases). This CDR3 has 14 residues. Germline CDR1 reads MGHRA; CDR2 reads YSYEKL. The V end lost 6 bases, the J end lost 4 bases, and 12 bases lay between the germline ends. The CDR3 DNA sequence: TGCGCCAGCAGACTCAGGGTGGGCACCGGGGAGCTGTTTTTT. Translated, it gives CASRLRVGTGELFF.